A single sample gave rise to the 14 T cell receptor beta chains below, sequenced in a study of T-cell reconstitution after alpha-beta-depleted transplantation in children. Preparation of the TCRbeta library was carried out with unique molecular identifiers. In TCRdb, the PCR reads were re-called with MiXCR into one record per CDR3 protein. The sample carries approximately 190,000 distinct CDR3 sequences, around 9.2% recorded once. The sample here was PBMCs, mostly from graft donor cells, taken 360 days after TCRalphabeta/CD19-depleted stem cell transplant. All receptors derive from a male patient aged 2-10 years who had a stem cell transplant for acute myeloid leukemia, so the T cells may come from the graft donor.

This chain connects TRBV11-1 to TRBJ2-7, with TRBD2 identical over 8 bases. Trimming at V came to 3 bases and at J to 4 bases, leaving 11 bases not matched to a gene. CDR3 length equals 16 residues. Germline-derived CDR1 and CDR2 are SGHAT and FQDESV (reference sequence). The CDR3 is CASSFVGRANSYEQYF. The CDR3 DNA sequence: TGTGCCAGCAGCTTCGTCGGGAGGGCCAATTCGTACGAGCAGTACTTC.

This clonotype has ten or more counts. This rearrangement joins TRBV11-2 to TRBJ2-3; 12 positions agree with TRBD2. Trimming at V came to 5 bases and at J to 2 bases, leaving 11 bases not matched to a gene. The germline CDR1 and CDR2 sequences are SGHAT and FQNNGV. The CDR3 has 18 residues. DNA of the CDR3: TGTGCCAGCAGCCGATCTAGCGGGGGGGTCCCTCTCACAGATACGCAGTATTTT. This encodes CASSRSSGGVPLTDTQYF.

The chain has TRBV12-3 or TRBV12-4 and TRBJ1-5; no definite D call. Trimming removed 3 bases from V and 4 bases from J, with 13 bases in between. CDR3 length: 15 amino acids. CDR3 sequence (DNA): TGTGCCAGCAGTTTGAGGGCAAACAGAAATCAGCCCCAGCATTTT. Its translation: CASSLRANRNQPQHF.

Regarding this clonotype: Germline and junction disagree at one end, which may indicate a read error. This sequence joins TRBV20-1 and TRBJ1-1, with D tentatively TRBD1 (6 bases). The CDR3 runs 12 residues. Germline CDR1 DFQATT, CDR2 SNEGSKA (reference sequence). For the CDR3, the DNA is TGCAGTGCCAGAGGGGGGTCCACTGAAGCTTTCTTT. Its translation: CSARGGSTEAFF.

This clonotype was observed at least ten times. CDR3 protein: CASSTYRYNEQFF. CDR3 sequence (DNA): TGTGCCAGCAGCACCTACAGATACAATGAGCAGTTCTTC. The genes are TRBV7-3 and TRBJ2-1; the D is unclear. Germline V gene lookup returns CDR1 SGHTA and CDR2 FQGTGA. The ends were cut back, 5 bases at V and 4 bases at J, with 9 bases in the middle. This CDR3 has 13 residues.

The chain links TRBV7-2 to TRBJ1-5, with TRBD1 matching over 8 bases. Per the germline V gene, CDR1 is SGHTA and CDR2 is FQGNSA. This CDR3 is built from 15 residues. The trim removed 4 bases at V and 5 bases at J, leaving 7 bases unmatched. The CDR3 coding sequence is TGTGCCAGCAGCTACCCGGGACAGGAGGATCAGCCCCAGCATTTT. Protein sequence: CASSYPGQEDQPQHF.

The chain couples TRBV7-6 to TRBJ2-1; possible D gene TRBD1, 6 bases. The germline V and J ends were trimmed by 0 bases and 10 bases, with 13 bases remaining between them. The CDR3 runs to 14 residues. CDR1 and CDR2 (germline): SGHVS, FNYEAQ. The DNA of the CDR3 is TGTGCCAGCAGCTTAGCCCAGGGGTGGAGAGAGCAGTTCTTC. It translates to CASSLAQGWREQFF.

Ten or more counts support this clonotype. The CDR3 bases are TGTGCCAGCAGCTTAACACCTGGAATCCGACAGACCTTGAACACTGAAGCTTTCTTT. As protein: CASSLTPGIRQTLNTEAFF. The chain employs TRBV11-3 and TRBJ1-1, with D maybe TRBD1 (5 bases). The germline V and J ends were trimmed by 2 bases and 0 bases, with 22 bases remaining between them. The CDR3 totals 19 residues. Germline-derived CDR1 and CDR2 are SGHNT and YENEEA.

This clonotype was observed at least ten times. The chain couples TRBV29-1 to TRBJ2-2, with 10 bases that match TRBD1. Germline loops: CDR1 SQVTM, CDR2 ANQGSEA. Trimming removed 6 bases from V and 5 bases from J; junction bases left unmatched: 9. The length of the CDR3 is 15 residues. This chain's CDR3 is CSVPLGTGVTGELFF. The CDR3 DNA reads TGCAGCGTCCCTCTGGGGACAGGGGTAACCGGGGAGCTGTTTTTT.

The V call is TRBV7-6, the J call TRBJ2-7, with 11 positions matching TRBD2. V shed 3 bases, J shed 3 bases, and the junction held 7 bases outside the gene matches. Germline loops: CDR1 SGHVS, CDR2 FNYEAQ. This CDR3 region has 16 residues. This CDR3 is CASSFTGTSGRYEQYF. The CDR3 region has the DNA TGTGCCAGCAGCTTCACCGGGACTAGCGGTCGCTACGAGCAGTACTTC.

The table lists this clonotype with a few counts. The V gene is TRBV20-1, the J gene TRBJ2-1; D is undetermined. The CDR3 loop spans 16 amino acids. Germline V gene data show CDR1 as DFQATT and CDR2 as SNEGSKA (reference sequence). With 4 bases removed from V and 1 base from J, the gap between germline ends came to 17 bases. For the CDR3, the DNA is TGCAGTGCTATGGGCCCTATTAGTTCTTCCTACAATGAGCAGTTCTTC. Residues: CSAMGPISSSYNEQFF.

J is TRBJ2-7 and V is TRBV7-8; 8 positions agree with TRBD2. The CDR3 length is 16 residues. J lost 0 bases, V lost 1 base, and 5 bases had no gene match. Germline V CDR1 and CDR2: SGHVS, FQNEAQ. CDR3 amino acids: CASSLVLAESSYEQYF. Here the CDR3 DNA reads TGTGCCAGCAGCTTAGTACTAGCGGAAAGCTCCTACGAGCAGTACTTC.

In this sample, this clonotype turned up a few times. The V gene is TRBV12-3 or TRBV12-4, the J gene TRBJ1-4; weak D call: TRBD1 (5 bases). The CDR3 is 15 residues long. V dropped 5 bases and J dropped 3 bases, with 13 bases sitting between them. The CDR3 here is CASSPGHPPNEKLFF. Written as DNA, the CDR3 is TGTGCCAGCAGTCCTGGACACCCGCCTAATGAAAAACTGTTTTTT.

There are many counts of this clonotype. This chain uses TRBV12-3 or TRBV12-4 with TRBJ2-3, with 8 bases aligning to TRBD1. The CDR3 length is 17 residues. Trimming removed 6 bases from V and 4 bases from J; junction bases left unmatched: 15. CDR3 loop: CASSPSWTGKSADTQYF. In DNA form, the CDR3 reads TGTGCCAGCAGCCCCAGCTGGACAGGGAAGAGTGCAGATACGCAGTATTTT.